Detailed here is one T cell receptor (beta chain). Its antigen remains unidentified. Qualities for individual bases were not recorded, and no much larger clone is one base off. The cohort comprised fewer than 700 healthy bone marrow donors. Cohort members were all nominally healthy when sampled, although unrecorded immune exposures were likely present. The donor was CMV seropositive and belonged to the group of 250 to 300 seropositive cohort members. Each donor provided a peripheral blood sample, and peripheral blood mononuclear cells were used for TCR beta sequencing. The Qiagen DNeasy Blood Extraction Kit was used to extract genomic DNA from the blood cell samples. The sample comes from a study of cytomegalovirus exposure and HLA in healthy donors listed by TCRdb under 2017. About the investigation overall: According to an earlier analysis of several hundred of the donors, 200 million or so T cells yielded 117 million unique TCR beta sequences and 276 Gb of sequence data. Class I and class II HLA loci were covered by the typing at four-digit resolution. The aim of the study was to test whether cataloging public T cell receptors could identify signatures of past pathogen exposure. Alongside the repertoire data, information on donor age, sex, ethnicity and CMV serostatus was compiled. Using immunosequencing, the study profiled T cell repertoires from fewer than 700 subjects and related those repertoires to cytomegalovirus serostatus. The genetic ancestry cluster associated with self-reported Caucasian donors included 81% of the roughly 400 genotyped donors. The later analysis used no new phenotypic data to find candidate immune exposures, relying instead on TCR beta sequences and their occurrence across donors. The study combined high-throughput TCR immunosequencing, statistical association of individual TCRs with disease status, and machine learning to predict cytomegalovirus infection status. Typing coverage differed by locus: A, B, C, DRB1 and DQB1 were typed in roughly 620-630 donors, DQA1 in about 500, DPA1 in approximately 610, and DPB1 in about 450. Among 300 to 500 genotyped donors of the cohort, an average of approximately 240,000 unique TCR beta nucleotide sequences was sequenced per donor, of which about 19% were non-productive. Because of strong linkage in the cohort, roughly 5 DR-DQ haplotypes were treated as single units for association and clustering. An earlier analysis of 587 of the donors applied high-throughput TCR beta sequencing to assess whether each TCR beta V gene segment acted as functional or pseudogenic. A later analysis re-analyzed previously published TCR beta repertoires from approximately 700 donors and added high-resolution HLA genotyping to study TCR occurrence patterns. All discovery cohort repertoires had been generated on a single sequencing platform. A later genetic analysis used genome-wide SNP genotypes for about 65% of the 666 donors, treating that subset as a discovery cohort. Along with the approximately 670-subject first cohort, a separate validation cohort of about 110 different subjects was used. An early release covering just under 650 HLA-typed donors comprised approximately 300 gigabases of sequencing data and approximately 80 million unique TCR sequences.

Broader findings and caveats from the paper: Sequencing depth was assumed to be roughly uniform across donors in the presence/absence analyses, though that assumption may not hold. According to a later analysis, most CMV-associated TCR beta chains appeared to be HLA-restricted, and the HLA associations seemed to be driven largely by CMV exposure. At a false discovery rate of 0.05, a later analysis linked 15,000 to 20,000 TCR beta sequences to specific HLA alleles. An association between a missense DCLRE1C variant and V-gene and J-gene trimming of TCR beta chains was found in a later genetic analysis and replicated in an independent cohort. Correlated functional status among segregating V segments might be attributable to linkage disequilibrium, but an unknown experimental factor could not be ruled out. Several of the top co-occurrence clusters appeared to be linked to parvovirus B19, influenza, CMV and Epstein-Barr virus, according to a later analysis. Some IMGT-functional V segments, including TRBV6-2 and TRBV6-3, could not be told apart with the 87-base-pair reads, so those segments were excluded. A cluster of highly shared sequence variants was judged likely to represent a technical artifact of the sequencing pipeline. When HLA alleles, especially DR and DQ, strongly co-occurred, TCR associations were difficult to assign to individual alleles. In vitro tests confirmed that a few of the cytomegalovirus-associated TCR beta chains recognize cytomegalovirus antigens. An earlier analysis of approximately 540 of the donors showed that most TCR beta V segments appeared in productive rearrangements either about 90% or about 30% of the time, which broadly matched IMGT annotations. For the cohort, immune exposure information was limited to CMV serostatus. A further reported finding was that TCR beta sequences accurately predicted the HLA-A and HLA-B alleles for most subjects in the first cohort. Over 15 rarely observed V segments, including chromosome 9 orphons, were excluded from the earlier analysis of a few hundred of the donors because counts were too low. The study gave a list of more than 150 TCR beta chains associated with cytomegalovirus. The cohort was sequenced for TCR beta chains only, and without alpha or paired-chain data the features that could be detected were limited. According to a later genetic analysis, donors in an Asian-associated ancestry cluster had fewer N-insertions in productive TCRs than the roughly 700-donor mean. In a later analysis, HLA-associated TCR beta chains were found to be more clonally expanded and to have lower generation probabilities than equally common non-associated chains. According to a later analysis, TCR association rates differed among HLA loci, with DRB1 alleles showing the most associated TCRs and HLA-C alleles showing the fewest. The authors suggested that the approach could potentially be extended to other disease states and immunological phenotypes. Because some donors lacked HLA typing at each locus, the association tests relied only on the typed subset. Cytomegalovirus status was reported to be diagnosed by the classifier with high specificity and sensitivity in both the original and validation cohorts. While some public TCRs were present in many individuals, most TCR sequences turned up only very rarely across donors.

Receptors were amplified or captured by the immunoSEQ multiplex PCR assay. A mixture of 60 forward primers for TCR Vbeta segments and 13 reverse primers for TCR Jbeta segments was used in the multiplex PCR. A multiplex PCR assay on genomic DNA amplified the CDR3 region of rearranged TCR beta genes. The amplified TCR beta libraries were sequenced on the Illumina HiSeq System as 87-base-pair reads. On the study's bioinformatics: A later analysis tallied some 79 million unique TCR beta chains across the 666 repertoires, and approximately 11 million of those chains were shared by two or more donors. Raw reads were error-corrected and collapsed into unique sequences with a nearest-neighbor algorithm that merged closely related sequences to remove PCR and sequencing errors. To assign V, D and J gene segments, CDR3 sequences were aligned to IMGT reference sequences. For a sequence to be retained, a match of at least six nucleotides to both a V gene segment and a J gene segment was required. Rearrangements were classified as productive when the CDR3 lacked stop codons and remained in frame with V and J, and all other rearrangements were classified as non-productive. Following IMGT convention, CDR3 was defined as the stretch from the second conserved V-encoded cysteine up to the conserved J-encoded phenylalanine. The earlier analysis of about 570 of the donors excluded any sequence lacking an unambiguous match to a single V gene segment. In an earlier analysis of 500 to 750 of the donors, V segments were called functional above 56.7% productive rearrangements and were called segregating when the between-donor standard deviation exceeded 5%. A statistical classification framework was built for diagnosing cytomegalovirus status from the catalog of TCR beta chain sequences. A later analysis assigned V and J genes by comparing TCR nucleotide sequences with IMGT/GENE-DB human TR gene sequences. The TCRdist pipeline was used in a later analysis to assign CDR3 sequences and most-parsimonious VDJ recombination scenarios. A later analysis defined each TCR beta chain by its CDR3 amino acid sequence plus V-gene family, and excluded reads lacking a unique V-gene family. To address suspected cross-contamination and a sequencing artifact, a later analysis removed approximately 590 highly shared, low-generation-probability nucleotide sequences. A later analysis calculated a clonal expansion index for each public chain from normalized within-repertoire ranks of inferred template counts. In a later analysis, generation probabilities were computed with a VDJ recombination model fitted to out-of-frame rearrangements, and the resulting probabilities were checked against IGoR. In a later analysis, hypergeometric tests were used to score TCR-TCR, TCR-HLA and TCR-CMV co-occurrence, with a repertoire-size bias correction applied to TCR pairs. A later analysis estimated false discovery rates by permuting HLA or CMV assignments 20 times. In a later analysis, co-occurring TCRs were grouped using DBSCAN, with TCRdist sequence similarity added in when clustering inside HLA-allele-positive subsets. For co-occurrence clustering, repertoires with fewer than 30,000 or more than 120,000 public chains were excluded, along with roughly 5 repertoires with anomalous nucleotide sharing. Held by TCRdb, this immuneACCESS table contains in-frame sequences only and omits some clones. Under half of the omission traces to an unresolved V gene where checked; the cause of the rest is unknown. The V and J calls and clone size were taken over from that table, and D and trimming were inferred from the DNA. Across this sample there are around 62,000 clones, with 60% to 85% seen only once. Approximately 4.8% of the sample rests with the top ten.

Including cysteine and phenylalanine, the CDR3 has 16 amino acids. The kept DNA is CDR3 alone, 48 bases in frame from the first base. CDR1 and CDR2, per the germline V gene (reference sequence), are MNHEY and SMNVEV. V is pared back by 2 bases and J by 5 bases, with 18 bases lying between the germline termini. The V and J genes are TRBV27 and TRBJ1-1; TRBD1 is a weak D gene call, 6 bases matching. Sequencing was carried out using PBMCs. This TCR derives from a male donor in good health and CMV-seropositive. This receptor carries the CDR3 CASSLRGGVGDTEAFF. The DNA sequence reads TGTGCCAGCAGTTTAAGGGGGGGCGTCGGGGATACTGAAGCTTTCTTT.